The following is a T cell receptor beta chain sequence with its context. The cohort comprised adults aged roughly 18 to 95 years residing in under 30 US areas. Participants were placed into cohorts based on the clinical history they reported. V was clipped by 2 bases and J by 0 bases, with 11 bases between them. This CDR3 spans 15 amino acids. The germline CDR1 and CDR2 sequences are SGHTA and FQGNSA. The record originates from a study of blood T cell repertoires in COVID-19. For the study at large: Sites across the United States, Italy and Spain contributed samples from acute and convalescent COVID-19. PBMCs, B-cell-depleted T cells, or T cells provided the cDNA or gDNA that made up the material.

Data came from immunoSEQ multiplex PCR; TCRdb stores just in-frame clones and leaves some out. The sample carries 310,000 or so clones, 90% recorded once. The TCR was taken from a woman aged 25-40 years who had recovered from COVID-19. This chain joins TRBV7-2 and TRBJ2-7; TRBD1 might be the D (5 bases). The sample was PBMCs or T cells enriched from blood (not recorded which). CDR3 in DNA: TGTGCCAGCAGCTTAAGCAGGGTGATCTCCTACGAGCAGTACTTC. It translates to CASSLSRVISYEQYF.